This TCR beta chain was captured by sequencing in a study of memory CD4+ T cells and cytomegalovirus serostatus. Overall study findings and caveats: CD4+ memory repertoires contained about two fifths of the roughly 160 reported CMV TCRbeta sequences.

The length of the CDR3 is 14 residues. Trimming took off 2 bases at V and 4 bases at J, with 10 bases between the two ends. Germline-derived CDR1 and CDR2 are MDHEN and SYDVKM. The sort gate was single viable CD3+CD4+CD8-CD45RO+ cells for memory CD4+ T cells. This table comes from immunoSEQ multiplex PCR, and its TCRdb copy is limited to in-frame clones, with some not included. The sample records more than 50,000 clones, 78% being singletons. To note about this clone: The target antigen is unknown.

The V gene is TRBV28, the J gene TRBJ2-3; D is undetermined. The sequencing input was memory CD4+ T cells from blood. The sequence was collected from an adult in good health and CMV-seronegative. The CDR3 coding sequence is TGTGCCAGCAGTTTAACCGCGACTTCAGATACGCAGTATTTT. Translated, it gives CASSLTATSDTQYF.